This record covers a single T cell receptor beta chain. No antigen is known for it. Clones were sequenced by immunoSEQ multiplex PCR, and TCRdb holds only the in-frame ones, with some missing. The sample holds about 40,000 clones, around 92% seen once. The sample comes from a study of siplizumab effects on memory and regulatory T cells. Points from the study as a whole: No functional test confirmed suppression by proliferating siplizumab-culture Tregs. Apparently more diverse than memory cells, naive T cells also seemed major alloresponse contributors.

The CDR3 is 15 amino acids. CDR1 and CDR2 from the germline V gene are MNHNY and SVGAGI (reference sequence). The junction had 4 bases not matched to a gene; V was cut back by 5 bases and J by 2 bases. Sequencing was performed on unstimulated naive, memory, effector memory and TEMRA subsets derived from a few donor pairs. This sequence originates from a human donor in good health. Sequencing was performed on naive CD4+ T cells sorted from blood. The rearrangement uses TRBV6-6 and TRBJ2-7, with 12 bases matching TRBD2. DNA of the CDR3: TGTGCCAGCAGTCCCAGACTAGCGGGGGCCTACGAGCAGTACTTC. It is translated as CASSPRLAGAYEQYF.